This TCR beta chain was sequenced during a study of prognosis after radiotherapy for stage I lung cancer. The sample holds a few counts of this clonotype. This may stem from a read error, because a much larger clone lies one nucleotide away. Multiplex PCR in two rounds served to amplify TCR beta CDR3 from genomic DNA. Primers (each specific to one TRBV or TRBJ gene) were used in first-round PCR. One entry per CDR3 protein, called by TCRdb with MiXCR from the multiplex PCR reads. This sample carries around 15,000 distinct CDR3 sequences, around 15% of them seen once, and the ten largest clones take about 37%. Sequencing used PBMCs, obtained before or after stereotactic body radiation therapy (not recorded which). The receptor comes from a donor of 50 years or more with non-small cell lung cancer.

The CDR3, as DNA: TGTGCCAGCAGCTTGGGTGGGGGAGTCTCTGGCTACGCCTTC. The encoded protein is CASSLGGGVSGYAF. The rearrangement joins TRBV5-6 to TRBJ1-2; TRBD1 might be the D (5 bases). The CDR3 extends over 14 amino acids. The germline CDR1 and CDR2 sequences are SGHDT and YYEEEE.